These 18 T cell receptor beta chains came from one sample sequenced in a study of blood T cell repertoires in COVID-19. The method was immunoSEQ multiplex PCR; TCRdb's version includes in-frame clones alone and lacks a portion of them. The table records 80,000 to 100,000 clones, about four fifths of them present only once. The sequenced sample was peripheral blood. These receptors all come from a human donor in a cohort sampled during active COVID-19.

V is TRBV12-3 or TRBV12-4 and J is TRBJ1-2; 7 bases agree with TRBD1. With V trimmed by 8 bases and J by 3 bases, 6 bases remained unmatched. This CDR3 is 13 amino acids long. CDR3 protein: CASSTGAHYGYTF. In nucleotides, the CDR3 is TGTGCCAGCTCCACAGGGGCCCACTATGGCTACACCTTC.

J is TRBJ1-2 and V is TRBV24-1, with 8 bases that match TRBD1. CDR3 length: 13 amino acids. The V and J ends lost 0 bases and 8 bases, in that order; junction bases with no gene match: 1. Germline CDR1 and CDR2: KGHDR and SFDVKD. CDR3 coding DNA: TGTGCCACCAGTGATTTGGGACAGGGAGGCTACACCTTC. Protein sequence: CATSDLGQGGYTF.

This clone was recorded a few times. This chain uses TRBV11-2 with TRBJ2-7; TRBD1 matches at 10 bases. Germline CDR1 and CDR2: SGHAT and FQNNGV. The CDR3 loop spans 16 amino acids. V gave up 4 bases and J gave up 0 bases; unmatched junction bases: 6. This CDR3 is CASSSGTGALSYEQYF. The CDR3 coding sequence is TGTGCCAGCAGCTCCGGGACAGGGGCTCTCTCCTACGAGCAGTACTTC.

The J gene is TRBJ2-7, the V gene TRBV18; 8 nucleotides match TRBD1. CDR1 is KGHSH and CDR2 is LQKENI in the germline V gene. V dropped 5 bases and J dropped 7; count of bases not matched to a gene: 13. The CDR3 consists of 15 residues. The CDR3 DNA sequence: TGTGCCAGCTCAGCGGGACAGGCCTCCTCAGGAGAGCAGTACTTC. Translated: CASSAGQASSGEQYF.

The J gene is TRBJ1-2, the V gene TRBV9; no reliable D call. Germline values: CDR1 SGDLS, CDR2 YYNGEE. The CDR3 runs 13 residues. V lost 0 bases to trimming and J lost 8 bases, with 11 bases between them. CDR3 DNA: TGTGCCAGCAGCGTAGATAGTGGGCGCGGCTACACCTTC. Translating it yields CASSVDSGRGYTF.

The V and J genes are TRBV9 and TRBJ2-5; 9 bases align to TRBD2. The trim removed 4 bases at V and 5 bases at J, leaving 6 bases unmatched. This CDR3 spans 14 amino acids. Looked up from germline, CDR1 is SGDLS and CDR2 is YYNGEE. DNA for the CDR3: TGTGCCAGCAGCCGGGGGAGCGGGAGGGAGACCCAGTACTTC. Residues: CASSRGSGRETQYF.

The chain links TRBV5-1 to TRBJ2-6; the D gene is possibly TRBD1 (5 bases). The ends were cut back, 0 bases at V and 4 bases at J, with 11 bases in the middle. The germline gives CDR1 SGHRS, CDR2 YFSETQ. This CDR3 region has 16 residues. This CDR3 reads CASSLVGALGANVLTF. The CDR3 coding sequence is TGCGCCAGCAGCTTGGTAGGGGCTTTGGGGGCCAACGTCCTGACTTTC. The full variable domain, rest sourced from reference TRBV5-1 and TRBJ2-6, is KAGVTQTPRYLIKTRGQQVTLSCSPISGHRSVSWYQQTPGQGLQFLFEYFSETQRNKGNFPGRFSGRQFSNSRSEMNVSTLELGDSALYLCASSLVGALGANVLTFGAGSRLTVL.

J is TRBJ2-7 and V is TRBV6-6, with TRBD2 matching over 9 bases. The CDR3 consists of 16 residues. Unmatched junction bases numbered 13, after V lost 5 bases and J lost 5 bases. CDR1 MNHNY and CDR2 SVGAGI come from the germline V gene (reference sequence). For the CDR3, the DNA is TGTGCCAGCAGTCCCCCGACTAGCGGTATCGGTCACGAGCAGTACTTC. It is translated as CASSPPTSGIGHEQYF.

V usage is TRBV25-1 and J usage is TRBJ2-1; 11 bases are a match to TRBD2. The CDR3 totals 15 residues. J lost 9 bases, V lost 5 bases, and 9 bases had no gene match. CDR1 is MGHDK and CDR2 is SYGVNS in the germline V gene. Here the CDR3 DNA reads TGTGCCAGCAGTTTTAGCGGGAGGGCCCCCCGTGAGCAGTTCTTC. It yields the protein CASSFSGRAPREQFF.

The rearrangement links TRBV28 to TRBJ2-7; 8 bases are a match to TRBD1. Germline loops: CDR1 MDHEN, CDR2 SYDVKM. The CDR3 contains 15 residues. The J segment lost 3 bases and the V segment lost 2 bases, leaving 6 bases of the junction unmatched. The CDR3 sequence: CASSLPGGGNYEQYF. The CDR3 DNA reads as TGTGCCAGCAGTTTACCAGGGGGCGGGAACTACGAGCAGTACTTC.

The chain combines TRBV4-1 with TRBJ2-7; 9 bases are shared with TRBD1. This CDR3 is 17 amino acids long. V shed 0 bases and J 3 bases; nucleotides not matched to a gene: 9. Germline CDR1 is MGHRA and CDR2 is YSYEKL. The DNA for the CDR3 is TGCGCCAGCAGCCAAGATCTTCGGACAGGGGCCGTCTACGAGCAGTACTTC. Protein product: CASSQDLRTGAVYEQYF.

This clone was found once. This CDR3 is CASSLAGGQPQHF. The CDR3 DNA sequence: TGTGCCAGCAGCTTGGCAGGGGGACAGCCCCAGCATTTT. The chain recombines TRBV7-6 with TRBJ1-5, with 7 bases fitting TRBD1. V dropped 3 bases and J dropped 7; count of bases not matched to a gene: 3. Looked up from germline, CDR1 is SGHVS and CDR2 is FNYEAQ. The CDR3 is 13 amino acids.

In this sample, this clone turned up once. The gene calls are TRBV9 and TRBJ2-7; maybe TRBD2 (6 bases). Germline V lookup: CDR1 SGDLS, CDR2 YYNGEE. V was cut by 0 bases and J by 7 bases, with 11 bases left in between. The CDR3 runs to 13 residues. In DNA, the CDR3 is TGTGCCAGCAGCGTAGATGTGGGAGGAGAGCAGTACTTC. As protein: CASSVDVGGEQYF.

This rearrangement joins TRBV6-6 to TRBJ1-1; unclear D gene. This CDR3 comprises 14 residues. Trimming stripped 2 bases from V and 1 base from J, with 8 bases between. Germline values: CDR1 MNHNY, CDR2 SVGAGI (reference sequence). The CDR3 protein is CASSYAEGNTEAFF. As DNA, the CDR3 is TGTGCCAGCAGTTACGCTGAGGGGAACACTGAAGCTTTCTTT.

This clone was picked up a small number of times. The J gene is TRBJ2-2, the V gene TRBV19; TRBD1 aligns across 7 bases. Germline V lookup: CDR1 LNHDA, CDR2 SQIVND (reference sequence). The CDR3 covers 16 residues. V gave up 3 bases and J gave up 1 base; unmatched junction bases: 5. The CDR3 nucleotides are TGTGCCAGTAGTATTCATAGGACAGGGAACACCGGGGAGCTGTTTTTT. This codes for CASSIHRTGNTGELFF.

V gene TRBV16 combines with J gene TRBJ1-6; 8 nucleotides match TRBD1. V lost 3 bases and J lost 7; bases outside the gene matches: 5. Germline V gene sequence: CDR1 KGHSY, CDR2 FQNENV. This CDR3 has 15 amino acids. CDR3 sequence: CASSQYTGGNSPLHF. Written as DNA, the CDR3 is TGTGCCAGCAGCCAGTACACAGGGGGGAATTCACCCCTCCACTTT.

As regards this clone: Other DNA sequences in the same sample also yield this CDR3. The chain is built from TRBV28 and TRBJ1-2; TRBD1 matches 8 bases. Germline V gives CDR1 MDHEN, CDR2 SYDVKM. Germline trimming cut 4 bases from V and 1 base from J; bases unmatched to any gene: 2. CDR3 length: 14 residues. In nucleotides, the CDR3 is TGTGCCAGCAGTTCAGGACAGGGTAACTATGGCTACACCTTC. This encodes CASSSGQGNYGYTF.

V gene TRBV7-2 combines with J gene TRBJ2-7, with D unclear. CDR3 length: 14 amino acids. The ends were cut back, 0 bases at V and 0 bases at J, with 6 bases in the middle. The germline CDR1 and CDR2 sequences are SGHTA and FQGNSA. CDR3 protein: CASSLAHTSYEQYF. CDR3 bases: TGTGCCAGCAGCTTAGCCCACACCTCCTACGAGCAGTACTTC.